A selection of T cell receptor beta chains follows, all from one sample in a study of identical twins. TCRdb independently ran MiXCR on the 5' RACE reads; one entry per CDR3 protein. The profile shows 350,000 to 600,000 distinct CDR3 sequences, 14% of them singletons. This same sample was also part of a study on yellow fever vaccine responses in identical twins.

Sequencing input: CD4+ T cells sorted from blood. The receptors originated from a woman younger than 30 in good health. Both conserved end residues are part of each CDR3. The D gene is left open where the match is weak. Size is stated for part of the rows, as once, few or many counts, or as a class when the clone is expanded.

d_gene	v_gene	abundance	j_gene	CDR3aa	CDR3nt
NA	TRBV10-3	many	TRBJ2-2	CAISESGGPSTGELFF	TGTGCCATCAGTGAGTCAGGCGGACCTTCCACCGGGGAGCTGTTTTTT
NA	TRBV6-1	many	TRBJ2-7	CAQKEGASGDYEQYF	TGTGCCCAGAAAGAGGGGGCCTCGGGGGACTACGAGCAGTACTTC
TRBD1	TRBV4-1	NA	TRBJ2-7	CASSQDGGTGVNEQYF	TGCGCCAGCAGCCAAGACGGGGGGACAGGGGTTAACGAGCAGTACTTC
TRBD2	TRBV27	few	TRBJ2-7	CASSFGPSGSGYEQYF	TGTGCCAGCAGTTTCGGTCCTAGCGGGAGCGGTTACGAGCAGTACTTC
NA	TRBV7-2	few	TRBJ2-7	CASTNTGQPNHEQYF	TGTGCCAGCACAAACACTGGACAGCCTAATCACGAGCAGTACTTC
NA	TRBV5-1	NA	TRBJ2-7	CASSLALGEREQYF	TGCGCCAGCAGCTTGGCTCTGGGGGAGCGCGAGCAGTACTTC
NA	TRBV9	NA	TRBJ1-4	CASSVGWGQNGANEKLFF	TGTGCCAGCAGCGTAGGTTGGGGGCAGAATGGGGCGAATGAAAAACTGTTTTTT
TRBD2	TRBV5-6	NA	TRBJ2-1	CASSLIAGASYNEQFF	TGTGCCAGCAGCCTAATAGCGGGAGCCTCCTACAATGAGCAGTTCTTC
NA	TRBV15	many	TRBJ2-2	CATSRDFGGGGELFF	TGTGCCACCAGCAGGGATTTTGGTGGGGGCGGGGAGCTGTTTTTT
TRBD2	TRBV7-2	few	TRBJ2-1	CASSFQLADSYNEQFF	TGTGCCAGCAGCTTTCAACTAGCGGACTCCTACAATGAGCAGTTCTTC
NA	TRBV5-6	NA	TRBJ2-5	CASSLLEGRADQETQYF	TGTGCCAGCAGCCTTCTTGAGGGCAGGGCCGACCAAGAGACCCAGTACTTC
TRBD1	TRBV3-1	few	TRBJ2-6	CASSQSTGLAGANVLTF	TGTGCCAGCAGCCAATCGACAGGGTTGGCTGGGGCCAACGTCCTGACTTTC
NA	TRBV15	NA	TRBJ2-2	CATSRARGNGELFF	TGTGCCACCAGCAGAGCTAGAGGGAACGGGGAGCTGTTTTTT
NA	TRBV28	NA	TRBJ2-5	CASSTWERTQYF	TGTGCCAGCAGTACGTGGGAGAGGACCCAGTACTTC
TRBD2	TRBV29-1	few	TRBJ2-5	CSVVGSGGETQYF	TGCAGCGTTGTAGGGTCGGGGGGAGAGACCCAGTACTTC
NA	TRBV6-6	few	TRBJ2-7	CASSINQGEQYF	TGTGCCAGCAGTATAAACCAGGGGGAGCAGTACTTC
TRBD1	TRBV29-1	NA	TRBJ1-5	CSVKQGTGGGNQPQHF	TGCAGCGTTAAACAGGGCACAGGGGGGGGCAATCAGCCCCAGCATTTT
TRBD2	TRBV11-2	NA	TRBJ2-1	CASSLLAGVLSSANEQFF	TGTGCCAGCAGCTTACTAGCGGGAGTTCTGTCGTCGGCCAATGAGCAGTTCTTC
TRBD1	TRBV7-9	NA	TRBJ2-1	CASNRLVDRGQRAEQFF	TGTGCCAGCAACCGCTTAGTTGACAGGGGCCAACGGGCTGAGCAGTTCTTC